This T cell receptor (beta chain) was recorded in a study of CD8 T cells in Susac syndrome. Study-wide findings and caveats: The study conceded that its TCR sequencing and HLA analysis involved relatively few individuals.

Random hexamers were used to reverse transcribe the RNA input (about 0.5 to 1 ug). Amplification of TCR beta CDR3 spanned 54 Vbeta and 13 Jbeta via immunoSEQ multiplex PCR. TCRdb itself ran the immunoSEQ multiplex PCR reads through MiXCR, one entry per CDR3 protein. Found here are hundreds of thousands of distinct CDR3 sequences, 90% to 96% of them singletons; the top ten hold approximately 0.094%. Per germline, CDR1 SGHDN and CDR2 FVKESK. The CDR3 length is 13 residues. V was cut by 0 bases and J by 2 bases, with 4 bases left in between. The count of this clonotype is one. The antigen is not known. Sequencing was carried out using CD4+ T cells from PBMCs. The clonotype originates from a human donor with Susac syndrome. The V call is TRBV14, the J call TRBJ1-2; D is undetermined. The CDR3 is CASSQEQNYGYTF. CDR3 DNA sequence: TGTGCCAGCAGCCAAGAACAGAACTATGGCTACACCTTC.